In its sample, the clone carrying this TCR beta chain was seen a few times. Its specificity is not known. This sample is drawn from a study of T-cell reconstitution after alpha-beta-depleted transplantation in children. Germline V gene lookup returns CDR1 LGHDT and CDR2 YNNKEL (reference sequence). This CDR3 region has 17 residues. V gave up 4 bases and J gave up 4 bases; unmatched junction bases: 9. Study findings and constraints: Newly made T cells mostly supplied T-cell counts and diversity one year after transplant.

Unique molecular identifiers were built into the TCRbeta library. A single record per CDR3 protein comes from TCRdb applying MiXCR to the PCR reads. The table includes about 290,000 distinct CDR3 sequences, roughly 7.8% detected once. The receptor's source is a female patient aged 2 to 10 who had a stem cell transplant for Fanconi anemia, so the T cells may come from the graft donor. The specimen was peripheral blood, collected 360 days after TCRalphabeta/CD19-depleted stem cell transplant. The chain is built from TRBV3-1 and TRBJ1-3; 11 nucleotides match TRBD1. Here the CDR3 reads CASSPRTGGTGGNTIYF. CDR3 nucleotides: TGTGCCAGCAGCCCAAGGACAGGGGGCACAGGAGGAAACACCATATATTTT.